The subject of this entry is one TCR beta chain. The record originates from a study of blood T cell repertoires in COVID-19. Method: immunoSEQ multiplex PCR; TCRdb's copy keeps in-frame clones and lacks some. The data hold hundreds of thousands of clones, with 85% observed a single time. The CDR3 is 14 amino acids. V lost 3 bases to trimming and J lost 4 bases, with 10 bases between them. Germline values: CDR1 KGHSH, CDR2 LQKENI. The TCR comes from a woman under 40 who had been exposed to COVID-19. This chain joins TRBV18 and TRBJ1-5, with TRBD1 as a possible D gene (5 bases). The sequenced sample was PBMCs or T cells enriched from blood (not recorded which). The CDR3 reads CASSPGHQNQPQHF. CDR3 bases: TGTGCCAGCTCACCTGGACACCAGAATCAGCCCCAGCATTTT.